The 24 T cell receptor beta chains below were found in one sample sequenced in a study of CD8+CD57+ T cells in acquired aplastic anemia. Study-wide results and caveats: A lower diversity was found for CD8+CD57+ cells than for total CD4+ and CD8+ pools in patients.

Previously, flow cytometry had revealed CD8+CD57+ cell expansion in the patients chosen for sequencing. These receptors lack a known antigen. TCR beta VDJ and CDR3 were profiled, and genomic DNA was the template. One entry per CDR3 protein results from TCRdb running MiXCR on the reads. In the table there are about 20,000 distinct CDR3 sequences, around 40% of which are singletons. The specimen was CD8+CD57+ T cells sorted from PBMCs. The sample's subset: bead-enriched CD8+CD57+ effector memory T cells from SAA patients. The source of these receptors is a human donor with aplastic anemia.

This clonotype was seen ten or more times. The chain combines TRBV20-1 with TRBJ2-7; D is uncertain. In germline, CDR1 is DFQATT, CDR2 SNEGSKA (reference sequence). The CDR3 is 11 residues long. V gave up 5 bases and J gave up 0 bases, with 5 bases separating them. Written as DNA, the CDR3 is TGCAGTGCTCCGGACTCCTACGAGCAGTACTTC. Encoded protein: CSAPDSYEQYF.

Concerning this clonotype itself: The CDR3 does not end in the conserved phenylalanine or tryptophan, so this is likely a read error. The V call is TRBV7-3, the J call TRBJ2-1; possibly TRBD2 for D (6 bases). CDR3 size: 13 residues. The V gene's germline CDR1 is SGHTA and CDR2 FQGTGA. Deletions cut 4 bases from V and 8 bases from J, with 12 bases between. This CDR3 reads CASSYLGGDEQFS. The CDR3 DNA follows: TGTGCCAGCAGCTATCTGGGGGGTGATGAGCAGTTCTCC.

CDR3 sequence reads: CSGGGGYPHYGYTF. CDR3 coding DNA: TGCAGCGGAGGAGGGGGATACCCACACTATGGCTACACCTTC. The V call is TRBV29-1, the J call TRBJ1-2, with a weak D call TRBD1 (6 bases). This CDR3 is 14 amino acids long. V dropped 7 bases and J dropped 3 bases, with 18 bases sitting between them. The germline V gene has CDR1 SQVTM and CDR2 ANQGSEA. The entire variable domain, with the rest obtained from reference TRBV29-1 and TRBJ1-2, is as follows: SAVISQKPSRDICQRGTSLTIQCQVDSQVTMMFWYRQQPGQSLTLIATANQGSEATYESGFVIDKFPISRPNLTFSTLTVSNMSPEDSSIYLCSGGGGYPHYGYTFGSGTRLTVV.

The chain uses TRBV20-1 and TRBJ1-1, with TRBD1 matching 7 bases. The V gene's germline CDR1 is DFQATT and CDR2 SNEGSKA (reference sequence). V trimming: 5 bases; J trimming: 1 base; junction bases outside the gene matches: 10. CDR3 length: 15 residues. The CDR3 nucleotides are TGCAGTGCTTCTCGACTCGACAGGGCGAACACTGAAGCTTTCTTT. Protein sequence: CSASRLDRANTEAFF.

This chain connects TRBV24-1 to TRBJ2-3; weak D call: TRBD2 (5 bases). The CDR3 covers 14 residues. Germline CDR1 is KGHDR and CDR2 is SFDVKD. V lost 4 bases, J lost 1 base, and 8 bases lay in between. The CDR3 nucleotides are TGTGCCACCAGTGAGTCGCGGGGCACAGATACGCAGTATTTT. The encoded protein is CATSESRGTDTQYF.

Only a few counts were recorded for this clonotype. The gene calls are TRBV20-1 and TRBJ2-7; 12 positions match TRBD2. Trimming cost V 6 bases and J 4 bases; bases outside gene matches: 16. Germline lookup yields CDR1 DFQATT and CDR2 SNEGSKA (reference sequence). The CDR3 is 17 amino acids. The CDR3 DNA follows: TGCAGTGCCAAGATTTGGGAAGGACTAGCGGGAACGTACGAGCAGTACTTC. It translates to CSAKIWEGLAGTYEQYF.

This clonotype was counted between two and nine times. The genes are TRBV20-1 and TRBJ1-6; D possibly corresponds to TRBD1 (6 bases). Germline loops: CDR1 DFQATT, CDR2 SNEGSKA (reference sequence). This CDR3 has 16 amino acids. Trimming cost V 5 bases and J 9 bases, with 23 bases left between them. CDR3 sequence (DNA): TGCAGTGCTCCTGGAGGGGGTGGCAGGGGAACTTCACCCCTCCACTTT. It yields the protein CSAPGGGGRGTSPLHF.

V usage is TRBV15 and J usage is TRBJ2-7, with TRBD1 matching over 12 bases. Germline V gene sequence: CDR1 LNHNV, CDR2 YYDKDF (reference sequence). The trim removed 2 bases at V and 3 bases at J, leaving 11 bases unmatched. The CDR3 extends over 18 amino acids. The CDR3 nucleotides read TGTGCCACCAGCAGACCATTTCCGGGACAGGGGGCCAACTACGAGCAGTACTTC. This codes for CATSRPFPGQGANYEQYF.

This clonotype was seen only a few times. This chain links TRBV10-3 with TRBJ1-5, with TRBD1 as a possible D gene (5 bases). Germline V gene data show CDR1 as ENHRY and CDR2 as SYGVKD. With 3 bases removed from V and 0 bases from J, the gap between germline ends came to 6 bases. This CDR3 comprises 14 residues. The CDR3 DNA sequence: TGTGCCATCAGTGAAGGACATAGCAATCAGCCCCAGCATTTT. This translates into CAISEGHSNQPQHF.

The chain recombines TRBV29-1 with TRBJ2-3; a possible D gene is TRBD2 (6 bases). V was clipped by 3 bases and J by 5 bases, with 9 bases between them. The CDR3 spans 12 residues. Germline V gives CDR1 SQVTM, CDR2 ANQGSEA. CDR3 nucleotides: TGCAGCGTTGACCGACTAGGAGATACGCAGTATTTT. It yields the protein CSVDRLGDTQYF.

This clonotype was seen a few times. This chain joins TRBV20-1 and TRBJ2-5; D gene unclear. V dropped 3 bases and J dropped 5 bases, with 10 bases sitting between them. The CDR3 length is 12 residues. Per germline, CDR1 DFQATT and CDR2 SNEGSKA (reference sequence). The CDR3 DNA reads TGCAGTGCTAGGGTGGTTCAGGAGACCCAGTACTTC. Residues: CSARVVQETQYF.

This clonotype was counted between two and nine times. The J gene is TRBJ2-3, the V gene TRBV6-2 or TRBV6-3; D may be TRBD2 (5 bases). The V gene lost 6 bases and the J gene lost 3 bases, with 19 bases spanning the gap. The CDR3 extends over 16 amino acids. Germline CDR1 MNHEY, CDR2 SVGEGT. The CDR3 region is CASSRPQLARTDTQYF. In nucleotides, the CDR3 is TGTGCCAGCAGCCGCCCCCAATTAGCGAGGACAGATACGCAGTATTTT.

This clonotype has more than one count but fewer than ten. This sequence joins TRBV20-1 and TRBJ2-5; TRBD2 matches at 15 bases. Per germline, CDR1 DFQATT and CDR2 SNEGSKA (reference sequence). The CDR3 totals 15 residues. V dropped 4 bases and J dropped 3; count of bases not matched to a gene: 3. DNA of the CDR3: TGCAGTGCTATCGGACTAGCGGGAGGGAAAGAGACCCAGTACTTC. Its translation: CSAIGLAGGKETQYF.

The chain joins TRBV6-6 to TRBJ2-5; D is possibly TRBD1 or TRBD2 (5 bases each). The CDR3 covers 16 residues. V was cut by 5 bases and J by 5 bases, with 21 bases left in between. Germline values: CDR1 MNHNY, CDR2 SVGAGI (reference sequence). CDR3: CASSPVLSGWGETQYF. CDR3 nucleotides: TGTGCCAGCAGTCCGGTTCTGAGTGGTTGGGGGGAGACCCAGTACTTC.

Notes on this clonotype: The junction shows a germline mismatch at one end, possibly a read error. The CDR3 loop is CANSLEGGSYNEQFF. The CDR3 DNA follows: TGCGCCAACAGCTTAGAAGGGGGGTCCTACAATGAGCAGTTCTTC. The V gene is TRBV5-1, the J gene TRBJ2-1; D could derive from TRBD1 or TRBD2 (6 bases each). CDR1 and CDR2 (germline): SGHRS, YFSETQ. CDR3 length equals 15 residues.

This clonotype was seen a few times. The rearrangement joins TRBV7-2 to TRBJ2-7; 8 positions match TRBD2. The CDR3 is made up of 14 amino acids. With 5 bases clipped from V and 6 bases from J, the junction kept 9 bases outside the gene matches. Germline V gene sequence: CDR1 SGHTA, CDR2 FQGNSA. The CDR3 DNA is TGTGCCAGCAGCCCGATGACTAGCGATCCCGAGCAGTACTTC. It encodes CASSPMTSDPEQYF.

DNA for the CDR3: TGTGCCAGCAGTCCTGACAGGAATCTATACGAGCAGTACTTC. It translates to CASSPDRNLYEQYF. The chain links TRBV2 to TRBJ2-7; D is perhaps TRBD1 (6 bases). Germline loops: CDR1 SNHLY, CDR2 FYNNEI. V was pared by 5 bases and J by 4 bases, with 15 bases between. The CDR3 loop spans 14 amino acids.

The V call is TRBV5-8, the J call TRBJ2-3, with unresolved D. Trimming removed 0 bases from V and 6 bases from J, with 11 bases in between. The CDR3 totals 14 residues. Germline V gene data show CDR1 as SGHTS and CDR2 as YDEGEE. CDR3 protein: CASSLGRRADTQYF. In nucleotides, the CDR3 is TGTGCCAGCAGCTTGGGACGGCGAGCCGATACGCAGTATTTT. The entire variable domain, with the rest obtained from reference TRBV5-8 and TRBJ2-3, is as follows: EAGVTQSPTHLIKTRGQQATLRCSPISGHTSVYWYQQALGLGLQFLLWYDEGEERNRGNFPPRFSGRQFPNYSSELNVNALELEDSALYLCASSLGRRADTQYFGPGTRLTVL.

The chain couples TRBV6-1 to TRBJ1-1; D is uncertain. Trimming removed 5 bases from V and 7 bases from J, with 17 bases in between. The germline V gene has CDR1 MNHNS and CDR2 SASEGT. The CDR3 has 14 residues. CDR3 nucleotides: TGTGCCAGCAGTTACTGTTCGGGCGACTGTGAAGCTTTCTTT. Translated, it gives CASSYCSGDCEAFF.

The genes are TRBV20-1 and TRBJ2-7; D not certain. The CDR3 length is 13 residues. Trimming took off 3 bases at V and 2 bases at J, with 11 bases between the two ends. Looked up from germline, CDR1 is DFQATT and CDR2 is SNEGSKA (reference sequence). DNA of the CDR3: TGCAGTGCTAGTTACAGTTCAGCCTACGAGCAGTACTTC. This translates into CSASYSSAYEQYF.

The rearrangement links TRBV12-3 or TRBV12-4 to TRBJ1-5, with unresolved D. The CDR3 consists of 14 residues. Trimming took off 3 bases at V and 0 bases at J, with 6 bases between the two ends. The CDR3 coding sequence is TGTGCCAGCAGTTTGCGGTTTAGCAATCAGCCCCAGCATTTT. Residues: CASSLRFSNQPQHF.

Note on this clonotype: At one of its ends the junction is not consistent with the germline gene, which may arise from a read error. The chain carries TRBV9 and TRBJ2-7; 11 nucleotides match TRBD2. The CDR3 has 15 residues. Germline assignment: CDR1 SGDLS and CDR2 YYNGEE. CDR3 residues: CASSFLAGGSYEQCF. The CDR3 DNA is TGTGCCAGCAGCTTTCTAGCGGGGGGCTCCTACGAGCAGTGCTTC.

There are a few counts of this clonotype. The rearrangement joins TRBV7-6 to TRBJ2-3; D remains ambiguous. Germline CDR1 reads SGHVS; CDR2 reads FNYEAQ. The CDR3 is made up of 15 amino acids. V lost 5 bases and J 2 bases, leaving 14 bases between the germline ends. This chain's CDR3 is CASSRTDINTDTQYF. The CDR3 coding sequence is TGTGCCAGCAGCCGGACCGACATTAACACAGATACGCAGTATTTT.

This clonotype has a handful of counts. J is TRBJ1-2 and V is TRBV10-3; D not certain. Trimming removed 0 bases at V and 0 bases at J, with 11 bases between. Per germline, CDR1 ENHRY and CDR2 SYGVKD. The CDR3 loop spans 16 amino acids. The CDR3 reads CAISESGMNPNYGYTF. CDR3 DNA: TGTGCCATCAGTGAGTCCGGGATGAACCCTAACTATGGCTACACCTTC.